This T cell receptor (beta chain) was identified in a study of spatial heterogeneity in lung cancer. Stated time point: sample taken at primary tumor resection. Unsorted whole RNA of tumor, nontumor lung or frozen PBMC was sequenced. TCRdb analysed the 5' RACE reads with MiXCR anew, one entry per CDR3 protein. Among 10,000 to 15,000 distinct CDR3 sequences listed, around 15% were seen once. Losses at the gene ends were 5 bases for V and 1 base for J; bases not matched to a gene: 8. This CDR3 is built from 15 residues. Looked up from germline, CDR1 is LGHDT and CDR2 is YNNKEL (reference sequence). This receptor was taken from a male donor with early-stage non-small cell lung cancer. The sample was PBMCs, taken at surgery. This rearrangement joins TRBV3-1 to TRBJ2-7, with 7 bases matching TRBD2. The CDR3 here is CASSSRWRGSYEQYF. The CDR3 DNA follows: TGTGCCAGCAGCTCTCGTTGGCGGGGGTCCTACGAGCAGTACTTC.